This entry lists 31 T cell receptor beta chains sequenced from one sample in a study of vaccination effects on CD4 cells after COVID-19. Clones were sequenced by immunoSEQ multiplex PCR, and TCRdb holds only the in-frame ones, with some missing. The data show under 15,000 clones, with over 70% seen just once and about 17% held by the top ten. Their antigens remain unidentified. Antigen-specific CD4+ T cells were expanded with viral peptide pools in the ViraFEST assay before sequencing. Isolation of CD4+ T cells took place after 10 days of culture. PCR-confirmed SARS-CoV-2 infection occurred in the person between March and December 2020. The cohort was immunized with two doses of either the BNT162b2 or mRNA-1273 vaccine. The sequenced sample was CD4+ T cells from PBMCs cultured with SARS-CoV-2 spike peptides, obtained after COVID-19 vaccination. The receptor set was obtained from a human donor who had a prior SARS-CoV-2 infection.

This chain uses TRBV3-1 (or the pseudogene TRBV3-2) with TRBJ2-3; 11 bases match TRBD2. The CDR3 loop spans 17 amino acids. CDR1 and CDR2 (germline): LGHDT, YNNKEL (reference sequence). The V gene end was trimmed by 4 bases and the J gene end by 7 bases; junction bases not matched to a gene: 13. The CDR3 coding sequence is TGTGCCAGCAGCCGGGGGCCACTAGCGGGAGTCACGAATACGCAGTATTTT. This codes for CASSRGPLAGVTNTQYF.

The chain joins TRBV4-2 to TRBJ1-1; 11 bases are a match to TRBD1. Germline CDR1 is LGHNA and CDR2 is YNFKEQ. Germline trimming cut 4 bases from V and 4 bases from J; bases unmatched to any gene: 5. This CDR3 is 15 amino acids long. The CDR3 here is CASSPSGQGATEAFF. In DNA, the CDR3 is TGTGCCAGCAGCCCATCCGGACAGGGGGCCACTGAAGCTTTCTTT.

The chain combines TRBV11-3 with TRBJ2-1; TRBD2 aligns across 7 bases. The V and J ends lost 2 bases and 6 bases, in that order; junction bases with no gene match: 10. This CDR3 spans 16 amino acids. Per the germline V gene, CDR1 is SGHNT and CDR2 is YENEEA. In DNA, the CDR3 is TGTGCCAGCAGCTTAAGTGGAGAAGCGGGGACCAATGAGCAGTTCTTC. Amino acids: CASSLSGEAGTNEQFF. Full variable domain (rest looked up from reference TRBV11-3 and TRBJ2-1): EAGVVQSPRYKIIEKKQPVAFWCNPISGHNTLYWYLQNLGQGPELLIRYENEEAVDDSQLPKDRFSAERLKGVDSTLKIQPAELGDSAVYLCASSLSGEAGTNEQFFGPGTRLTVL.

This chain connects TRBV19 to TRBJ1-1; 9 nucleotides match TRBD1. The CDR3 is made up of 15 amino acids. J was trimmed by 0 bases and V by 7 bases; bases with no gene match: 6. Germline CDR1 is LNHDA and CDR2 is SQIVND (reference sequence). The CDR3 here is CASTWDREMNTEAFF. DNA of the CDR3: TGTGCCAGTACCTGGGACAGGGAGATGAACACTGAAGCTTTCTTT.

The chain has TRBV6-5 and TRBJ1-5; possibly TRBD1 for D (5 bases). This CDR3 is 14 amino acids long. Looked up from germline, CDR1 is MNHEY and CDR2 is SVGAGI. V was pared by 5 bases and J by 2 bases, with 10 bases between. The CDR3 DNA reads TGTGCCAGCAGTCTCAGGGCGGGCAATCAGCCCCAGCATTTT. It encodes CASSLRAGNQPQHF.

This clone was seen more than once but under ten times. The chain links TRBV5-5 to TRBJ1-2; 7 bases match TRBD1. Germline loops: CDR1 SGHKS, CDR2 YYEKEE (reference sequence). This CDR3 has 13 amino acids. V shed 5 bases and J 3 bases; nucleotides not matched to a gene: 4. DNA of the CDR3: TGTGCCAGCAGAAAAACAGGGGACTATGGCTACACCTTC. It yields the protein CASRKTGDYGYTF.

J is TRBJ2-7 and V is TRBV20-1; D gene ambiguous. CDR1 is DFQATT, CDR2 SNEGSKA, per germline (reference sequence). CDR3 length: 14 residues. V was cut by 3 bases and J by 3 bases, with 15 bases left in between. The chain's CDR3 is CSASEGRLLYEQYF. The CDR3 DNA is TGCAGTGCTAGTGAAGGACGTCTCCTCTACGAGCAGTACTTC.

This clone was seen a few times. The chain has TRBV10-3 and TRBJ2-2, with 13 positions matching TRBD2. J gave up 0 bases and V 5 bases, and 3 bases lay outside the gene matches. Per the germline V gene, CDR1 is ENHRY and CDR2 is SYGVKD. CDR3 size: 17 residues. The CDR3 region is CAISPTSGGPNTGELFF. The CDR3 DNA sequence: TGTGCCATCAGTCCGACTAGCGGGGGGCCGAACACCGGGGAGCTGTTTTTT.

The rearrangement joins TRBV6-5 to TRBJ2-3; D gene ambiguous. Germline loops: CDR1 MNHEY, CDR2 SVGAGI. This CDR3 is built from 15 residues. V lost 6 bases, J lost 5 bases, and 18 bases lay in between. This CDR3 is CASSMGRSGVDTQYF. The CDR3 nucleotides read TGTGCCAGCAGCATGGGAAGAAGTGGAGTAGATACGCAGTATTTT.

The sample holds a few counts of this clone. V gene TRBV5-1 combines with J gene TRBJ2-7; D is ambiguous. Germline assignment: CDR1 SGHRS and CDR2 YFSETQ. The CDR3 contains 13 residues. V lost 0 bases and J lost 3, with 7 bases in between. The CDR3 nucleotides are TGCGCCAGCAGCTTGGTCCCGATCTACGAGCAGTACTTC. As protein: CASSLVPIYEQYF.

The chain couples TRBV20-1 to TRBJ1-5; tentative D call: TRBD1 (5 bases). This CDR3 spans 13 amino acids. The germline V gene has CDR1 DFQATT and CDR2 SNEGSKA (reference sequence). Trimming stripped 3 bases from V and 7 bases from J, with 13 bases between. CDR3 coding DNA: TGCAGTGCTAGTGGTGACAGAGACCAGCCCCAGCATTTT. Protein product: CSASGDRDQPQHF.

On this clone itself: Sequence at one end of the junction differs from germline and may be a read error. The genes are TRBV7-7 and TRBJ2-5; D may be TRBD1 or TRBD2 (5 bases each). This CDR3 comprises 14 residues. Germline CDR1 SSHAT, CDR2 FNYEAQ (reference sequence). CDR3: CASSLGAGRETQYF. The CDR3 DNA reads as TGTGCTAGCAGCTTAGGTGCAGGGAGAGAGACCCAGTACTTC.

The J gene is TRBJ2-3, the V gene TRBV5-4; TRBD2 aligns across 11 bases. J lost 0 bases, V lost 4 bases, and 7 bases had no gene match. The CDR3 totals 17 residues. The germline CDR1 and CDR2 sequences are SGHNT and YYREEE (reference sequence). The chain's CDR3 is CASSIRTSGSSTDTQYF. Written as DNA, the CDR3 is TGTGCCAGCAGCATTCGGACTAGCGGGTCTAGCACAGATACGCAGTATTTT. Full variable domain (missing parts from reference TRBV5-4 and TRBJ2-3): ETGVTQSPTHLIKTRGQQVTLRCSSQSGHNTVSWYQQALGQGPQFIFQYYREEENGRGNFPPRFSGLQFPNYSSELNVNALELDDSALYLCASSIRTSGSSTDTQYFGPGTRLTVL.

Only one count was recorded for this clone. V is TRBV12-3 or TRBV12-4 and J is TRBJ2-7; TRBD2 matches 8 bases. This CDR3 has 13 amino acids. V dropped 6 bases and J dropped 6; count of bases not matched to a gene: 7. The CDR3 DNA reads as TGTGCCAGCAGCCCACAACGGGGGGGCGAGCAGTACTTC. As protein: CASSPQRGGEQYF.

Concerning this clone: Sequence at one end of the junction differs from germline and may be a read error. CDR3 nucleotide sequence: TGCGCCAGCAGCTCGGCTGGCGGGGGAGATGCGCAGTATTTT. Its protein is CASSSAGGGDAQYF. The gene calls are TRBV5-1 and TRBJ2-3; TRBD2 matches at 7 bases. CDR3 length equals 14 residues. Germline loops: CDR1 SGHRS, CDR2 YFSETQ.

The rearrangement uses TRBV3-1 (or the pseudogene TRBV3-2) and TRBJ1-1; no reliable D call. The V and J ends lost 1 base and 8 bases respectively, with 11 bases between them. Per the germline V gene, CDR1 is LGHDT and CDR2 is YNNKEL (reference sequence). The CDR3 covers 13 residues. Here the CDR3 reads CASSQGERREAFF. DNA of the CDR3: TGTGCCAGCAGCCAAGGGGAGCGGAGGGAAGCTTTCTTT.

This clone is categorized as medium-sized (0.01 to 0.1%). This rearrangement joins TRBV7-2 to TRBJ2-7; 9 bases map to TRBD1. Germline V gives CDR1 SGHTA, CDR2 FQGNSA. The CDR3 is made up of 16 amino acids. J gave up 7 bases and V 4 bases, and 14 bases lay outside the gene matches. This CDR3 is CASSSLTGTGMWEQYF. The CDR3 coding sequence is TGTGCCAGCAGCTCACTTACCGGGACAGGGATGTGGGAGCAGTACTTC. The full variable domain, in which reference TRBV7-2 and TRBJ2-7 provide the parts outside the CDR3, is GAGVSQSPSNKVTEKGKDVELRCDPISGHTALYWYRQSLGQGLEFLIYFQGNSAPDKSGLPSDRFSAERTGGSVSTLTIQRTQQEDSAVYLCASSSLTGTGMWEQYFGPGTRLTVT.

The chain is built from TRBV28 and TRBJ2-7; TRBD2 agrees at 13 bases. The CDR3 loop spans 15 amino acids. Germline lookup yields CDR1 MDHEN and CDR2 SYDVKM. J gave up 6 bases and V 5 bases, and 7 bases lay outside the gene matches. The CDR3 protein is CASSPQLAGGGEQYF. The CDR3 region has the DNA TGTGCCAGCAGTCCGCAACTAGCGGGGGGGGGCGAGCAGTACTTC.

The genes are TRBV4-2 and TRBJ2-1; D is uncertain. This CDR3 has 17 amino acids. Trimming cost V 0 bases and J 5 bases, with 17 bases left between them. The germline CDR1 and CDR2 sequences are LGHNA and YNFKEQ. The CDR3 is CASSQDFIPQEHNEQFF. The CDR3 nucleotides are TGTGCCAGCAGCCAAGATTTCATCCCTCAGGAGCACAATGAGCAGTTCTTC.

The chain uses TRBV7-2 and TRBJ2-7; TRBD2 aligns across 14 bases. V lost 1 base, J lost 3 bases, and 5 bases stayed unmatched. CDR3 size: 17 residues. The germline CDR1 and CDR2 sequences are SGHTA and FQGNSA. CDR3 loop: CASSLESGLAGVYEQYF. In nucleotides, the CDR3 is TGTGCCAGCAGCTTAGAGTCGGGACTAGCGGGGGTCTACGAGCAGTACTTC.

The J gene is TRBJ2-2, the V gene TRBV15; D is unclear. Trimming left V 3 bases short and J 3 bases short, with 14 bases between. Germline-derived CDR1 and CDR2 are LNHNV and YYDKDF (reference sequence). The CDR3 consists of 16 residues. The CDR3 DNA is TGTGCCACCAGCAGTATGGTCTCACTATACACCGGGGAGCTGTTTTTT. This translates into CATSSMVSLYTGELFF.

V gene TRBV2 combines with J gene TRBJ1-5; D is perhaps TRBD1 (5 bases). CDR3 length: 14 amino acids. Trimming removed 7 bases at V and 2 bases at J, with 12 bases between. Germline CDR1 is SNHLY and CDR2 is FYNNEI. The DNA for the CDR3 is TGTGCCAGCACAGGGAGCAGTCGCAATCAGCCCCAGCATTTT. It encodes CASTGSSRNQPQHF. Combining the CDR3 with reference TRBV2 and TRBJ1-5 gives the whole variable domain EPEVTQTPSHQVTQMGQEVILRCVPISNHLYFYWYRQILGQKVEFLVSFYNNEISEKSEIFDDQFSVERPDGSNFTLKIRSTKLEDSAMYFCASTGSSRNQPQHFGDGTRLSIL.

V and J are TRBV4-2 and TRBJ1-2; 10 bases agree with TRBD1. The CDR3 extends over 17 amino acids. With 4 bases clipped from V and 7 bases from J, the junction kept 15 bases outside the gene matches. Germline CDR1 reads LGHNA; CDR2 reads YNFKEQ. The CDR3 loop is CASSRDIRDRGLSGYTF. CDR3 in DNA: TGTGCCAGCAGCCGAGATATCCGGGACAGGGGACTCTCTGGCTACACCTTC.

This chain's CDR3 is CASSTGQGGTEAFF. The DNA of the CDR3 is TGTGCCAGTAGTACTGGACAGGGAGGTACTGAAGCTTTCTTT. The rearrangement joins TRBV19 to TRBJ1-1; 8 bases agree with TRBD1. The CDR3 extends over 14 amino acids. The germline V gene has CDR1 LNHDA and CDR2 SQIVND (reference sequence). The junction had 6 bases not matched to a gene; V was cut back by 4 bases and J by 5 bases.

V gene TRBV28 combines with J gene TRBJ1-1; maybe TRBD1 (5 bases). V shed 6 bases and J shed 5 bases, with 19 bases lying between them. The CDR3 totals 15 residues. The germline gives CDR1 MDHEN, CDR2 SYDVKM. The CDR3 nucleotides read TGTGCCAGCAGCTTAAACCCAGGGTCGGGGACTGAAGCTTTCTTT. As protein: CASSLNPGSGTEAFF.

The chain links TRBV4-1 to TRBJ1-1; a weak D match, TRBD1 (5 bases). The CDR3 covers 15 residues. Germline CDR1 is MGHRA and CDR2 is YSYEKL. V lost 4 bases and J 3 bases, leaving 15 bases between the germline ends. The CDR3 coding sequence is TGCGCCAGCAGCCTCACCGGGGCGTCGGACACTGAAGCTTTCTTT. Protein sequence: CASSLTGASDTEAFF.

The CDR3: CASSLMGPGEKLFF. The CDR3 DNA reads TGTGCCAGCAGCTTGATGGGGCCTGGTGAAAAACTGTTTTTT. V gene TRBV5-8 combines with J gene TRBJ1-4; TRBD1 is a possible D gene (5 bases). Trimming pared 1 base from V and 7 bases from J, leaving 11 bases between. CDR3 length equals 14 residues. Germline lookup yields CDR1 SGHTS and CDR2 YDEGEE. The variable domain in full, completed from reference TRBV5-8 and TRBJ1-4, reads EAGVTQSPTHLIKTRGQQATLRCSPISGHTSVYWYQQALGLGLQFLLWYDEGEERNRGNFPPRFSGRQFPNYSSELNVNALELEDSALYLCASSLMGPGEKLFFGSGTQLSVL.

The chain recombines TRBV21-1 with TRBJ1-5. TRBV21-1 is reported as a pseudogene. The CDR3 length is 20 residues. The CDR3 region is CASSKELLGPRGYASQPQHF. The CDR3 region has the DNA TGTGCCAGCAGCAAAGAGCTTCTCGGCCCTCGGGGATATGCAAGTCAGCCCCAGCATTTT.

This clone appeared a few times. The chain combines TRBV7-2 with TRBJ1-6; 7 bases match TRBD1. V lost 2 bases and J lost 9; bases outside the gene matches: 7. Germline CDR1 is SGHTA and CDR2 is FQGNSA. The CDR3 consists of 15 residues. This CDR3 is CASSLTAGGISPLHF. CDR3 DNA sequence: TGTGCCAGCAGCTTAACCGCAGGGGGGATTTCACCCCTCCACTTT.

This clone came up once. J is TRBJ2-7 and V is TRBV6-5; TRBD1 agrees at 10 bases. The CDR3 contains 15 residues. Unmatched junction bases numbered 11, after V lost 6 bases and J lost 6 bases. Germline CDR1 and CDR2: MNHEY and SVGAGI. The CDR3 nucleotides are TGTGCCAGCAGCCGCCACCCGACAGGGGGCGGCGAGCAGTACTTC. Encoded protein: CASSRHPTGGGEQYF.

The CDR3 DNA reads TGTGCCAGCAGCCAAGATCCGCAGGGGGGCTCACCCCTCCACTTT. This codes for CASSQDPQGGSPLHF. This rearrangement joins TRBV4-2 to TRBJ1-6; 7 nucleotides align to TRBD1. Germline V gives CDR1 LGHNA, CDR2 YNFKEQ. The V and J ends lost 0 bases and 10 bases, in that order; junction bases with no gene match: 6. The CDR3 loop spans 15 amino acids.